The 16 T cell receptor beta chains in this list originate from one sample, sequenced in a study of T cell changes during pregnancy in multiple sclerosis. Sequenced by immunoSEQ multiplex PCR; TCRdb stores in-frame clones only, minus some. This sample has around 56,000 clones; approximately 90% occur once, and the top ten carry 2.2%. Sample: peripheral blood, taken in the first trimester of pregnancy. These receptors all come from a female donor in good health, enrolled as a control in a pregnancy study.

The chain employs TRBV7-2 and TRBJ2-2; D gene unclear. CDR1 SGHTA and CDR2 FQGNSA come from the germline V gene. Trimming left V 4 bases short and J 2 bases short, with 8 bases between. This CDR3 is 14 amino acids long. CDR3 DNA: TGTGCCAGCAGCTACACTACCAACACCGGGGAGCTGTTTTTT. Translation gives CASSYTTNTGELFF.

The chain links TRBV28 to TRBJ1-1; 9 positions agree with TRBD1. Trimming at V came to 5 bases and at J to 6 bases, leaving 10 bases not matched to a gene. The germline CDR1 and CDR2 sequences are MDHEN and SYDVKM. There are 15 residues in the CDR3. The CDR3 here is CASSPRTGAKAEAFF. CDR3 nucleotide sequence: TGTGCCAGCAGTCCCCGGACAGGGGCGAAGGCTGAAGCTTTCTTT.

This sequence joins TRBV7-2 and TRBJ2-7, with 7 bases that match TRBD2. CDR1 is SGHTA and CDR2 is FQGNSA in the germline V gene. The V and J ends lost 5 bases and 7 bases, in that order; junction bases with no gene match: 5. CDR3 length: 12 amino acids. CDR3 nucleotide sequence: TGTGCCAGCAGCCGAAGGCGGGGGGAGCAGTACTTC. Translating it yields CASSRRRGEQYF.

V gene TRBV4-1 combines with J gene TRBJ2-3; TRBD2 aligns across 12 bases. V was pared by 2 bases and J by 4 bases, with 4 bases of the junction left unmatched. Germline V lookup: CDR1 MGHRA, CDR2 YSYEKL. This CDR3 has 16 residues. CDR3 in amino acids: CASSQLTSGGPDTQYF. The CDR3 DNA reads TGCGCCAGCAGCCAATTGACTAGCGGGGGCCCAGATACGCAGTATTTT.

The chain couples TRBV7-8 to TRBJ2-1; 8 bases line up with TRBD2. CDR1 is SGHVS and CDR2 is FQNEAQ in the germline V gene. CDR3 length: 17 amino acids. The V segment lost 5 bases and the J segment 2 bases; nucleotides outside the gene matches: 11. In DNA form, the CDR3 reads TGTGCCAGCAGCCTCTGGCGTGCTAGCGGGCCCTACAATGAGCAGTTCTTC. It yields the protein CASSLWRASGPYNEQFF.

The chain is built from TRBV29-1 and TRBJ2-1, with a possible D match to TRBD2 (7 bases). This CDR3 region has 16 residues. Trimming removed 3 bases at V and 4 bases at J, with 19 bases between. Germline-derived CDR1 and CDR2 are SQVTM and ANQGSEA. This chain's CDR3 is CSVEGGLAGDYNEQFF. Here the CDR3 DNA reads TGCAGCGTTGAGGGGGGCCTCGCGGGGGATTACAATGAGCAGTTCTTC.

About this clone itself: Distinct nucleotide sequences in the sample also encode this CDR3. J is TRBJ2-1 and V is TRBV5-1, with 8 positions matching TRBD2. The ends lost 1 base at V and 3 bases at J; junction bases unmatched: 6. The CDR3 spans 16 residues. In germline, CDR1 is SGHRS, CDR2 YFSETQ. CDR3 protein: CASSLTGGRNYNEQFF. The CDR3 bases are TGCGCCAGCAGCTTGACGGGGGGGAGAAACTACAATGAGCAGTTCTTC.

This chain uses TRBV29-1 with TRBJ2-7, with 10 nucleotides matching TRBD2. With V trimmed by 4 bases and J by 4 bases, 10 bases remained unmatched. The CDR3 has 15 amino acids. CDR1 is SQVTM, CDR2 ANQGSEA, per germline. CDR3 loop: CSVGASGSPRYEQYF. Written as DNA, the CDR3 is TGCAGCGTTGGCGCTAGCGGGAGTCCTCGGTACGAGCAGTACTTC.

CDR3 DNA sequence: TGTGCCAGCAGCTTGGGACTGGGTACCTACGAGCAGTACTTC. Amino acid sequence: CASSLGLGTYEQYF. This sequence joins TRBV11-2 and TRBJ2-7, with D possibly TRBD2 on 6 matching bases. In germline, CDR1 is SGHAT, CDR2 FQNNGV. This CDR3 comprises 14 residues. Deletions cut 3 bases from V and 2 bases from J, with 11 bases between.

The gene calls are TRBV6-6 and TRBJ1-5; no firm D call. The germline V gene has CDR1 MNHNY and CDR2 SVGAGI (reference sequence). Trimming left V 5 bases short and J 12 bases short, with 11 bases between. The CDR3 extends over 11 amino acids. The CDR3 reads CASSGAEIQHF. The CDR3 bases are TGTGCCAGCAGTGGCGCGGAGATCCAGCATTTT.

The chain has TRBV18 and TRBJ2-1, with D unresolved. The V gene lost 0 bases and the J gene lost 5 bases, with 11 bases spanning the gap. Germline V CDR1 and CDR2: KGHSH, LQKENI. CDR3 length: 15 residues. CDR3 sequence: CASSPPHYANNEQFF. The CDR3 DNA reads TGTGCCAGCTCACCACCCCACTACGCTAACAATGAGCAGTTCTTC.

This clone occurred a few times. The chain links TRBV27 to TRBJ1-1; D is uncertain. Looked up from germline, CDR1 is MNHEY and CDR2 is SMNVEV (reference sequence). V lost 9 bases, J lost 7 bases, and 15 bases lay in between. This CDR3 is built from 12 residues. The CDR3 region has the DNA TGTGCCAGTCGGACCGGAGGGCTTGAAGCTTTCTTT. This translates into CASRTGGLEAFF.

The gene calls are TRBV6-1 and TRBJ1-1; 10 bases match TRBD1. V lost 1 base to trimming and J lost 10 bases; unmatched junction nucleotides: 24. The CDR3 is made up of 20 amino acids. CDR1 MNHNS and CDR2 SASEGT come from the germline V gene. CDR3 bases: TGTGCCAGCAGTGAAGTCCTCATCCGGGACAGGGGAAGGAAGGGTTTAGTAGCTTTCTTT. It translates to CASSEVLIRDRGRKGLVAFF.

In this sample, this clone turned up once. This chain uses TRBV27 with TRBJ2-1; TRBD2 matches at 7 bases. V shed 0 bases, J shed 4 bases, and the junction held 9 bases outside the gene matches. The length of the CDR3 is 17 residues. Per germline, CDR1 MNHEY and CDR2 SMNVEV (reference sequence). The CDR3 coding sequence is TGTGCCAGCAGTTTATCGAGTTTCTTTAGCGGGTACAATGAGCAGTTCTTC. It yields the protein CASSLSSFFSGYNEQFF.

V is TRBV4-1 and J is TRBJ1-4; unclear D gene. This CDR3 spans 16 amino acids. V was pared by 1 base and J by 8 bases, with 17 bases between. Per germline, CDR1 MGHRA and CDR2 YSYEKL. The CDR3: CASSQVPTGPGEKLFF. Here the CDR3 DNA reads TGCGCCAGCAGCCAAGTACCAACCGGGCCGGGGGAAAAACTGTTTTTT.

The table lists this clone with a few counts. The V and J genes are TRBV19 and TRBJ1-1, with D maybe TRBD1 (5 bases). Trimming pared 5 bases from V and 0 bases from J, leaving 16 bases between. The CDR3 contains 16 residues. Per the germline V gene, CDR1 is LNHDA and CDR2 is SQIVND (reference sequence). This chain's CDR3 is CASSLRAGRMNTEAFF. The CDR3 DNA sequence: TGTGCCAGTAGTTTACGCGCAGGGCGTATGAACACTGAAGCTTTCTTT.